This TCR beta chain was identified during a study of T cells in Graves' hyperthyroidism and ophthalmopathy. Enrolled ophthalmopathy patients presented with a Clinical Activity Score of at least 3, a NOSPECS grade of at least 4, and disease duration under 3 months. This clonotype was seen repeatedly, ten times or more. Amplified TCR beta CDR3 regions derived from RNA transcripts. First-round RT-PCR with HTBI primers amplified the TCR CDR3 region. TCRdb called the multiplex PCR reads again in MiXCR, with one record for every CDR3 protein. The sample lists about 610,000 distinct CDR3 sequences, roughly 15% occurring once. The V gene end was trimmed by 6 bases and the J gene end by 2 bases; junction bases not matched to a gene: 9. This CDR3 has 15 residues. The germline CDR1 and CDR2 sequences are MNHNS and SASEGT.

Sequenced: blood. The origin of this receptor is a woman aged 40-49 years with Graves' ophthalmopathy. The gene calls are TRBV6-1 and TRBJ2-7; 8 nucleotides align to TRBD2. The CDR3 region is CASSPGGLSPYEQYF. CDR3 in DNA: TGTGCCAGCAGCCCGGGAGGGCTGAGCCCCTACGAGCAGTACTTC.